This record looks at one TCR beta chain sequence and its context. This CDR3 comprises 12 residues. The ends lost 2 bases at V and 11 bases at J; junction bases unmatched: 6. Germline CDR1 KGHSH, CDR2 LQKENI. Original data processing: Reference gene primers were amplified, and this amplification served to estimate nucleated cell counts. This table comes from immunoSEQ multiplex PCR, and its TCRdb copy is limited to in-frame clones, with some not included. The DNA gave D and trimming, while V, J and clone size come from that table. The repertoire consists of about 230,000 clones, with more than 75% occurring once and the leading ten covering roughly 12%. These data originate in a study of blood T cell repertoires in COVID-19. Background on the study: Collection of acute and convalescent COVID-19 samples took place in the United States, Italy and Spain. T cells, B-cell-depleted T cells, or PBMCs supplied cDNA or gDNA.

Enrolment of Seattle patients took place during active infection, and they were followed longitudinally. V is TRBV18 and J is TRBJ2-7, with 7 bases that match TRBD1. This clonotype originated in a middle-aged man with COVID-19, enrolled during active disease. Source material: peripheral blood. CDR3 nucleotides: TGTGCCAGCTCACCAAACAGGGGAATTGAGTACTTC. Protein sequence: CASSPNRGIEYF.